The sequence of this TCR beta chain was determined in a study of control samples from healthy donors and cancer patients. This CDR3 comprises 16 residues. Germline CDR1 and CDR2: SGHVS and FQNEAQ. The J segment lost 3 bases and the V segment lost 4 bases, leaving 6 bases of the junction unmatched. TCRdb keeps only in-frame clones here, not all; method: immunoSEQ multiplex PCR. The sample shows over 90,000 clones, about 90% of them seen only once. The chain combines TRBV7-8 with TRBJ2-1, with 10 bases fitting TRBD2. The clonotype was recovered from a woman aged 18 to 35 in good health. The material sequenced was blood. CDR3 nucleotides: TGTGCCAGCAGCTCGTTACTAGCGGGACTCTACAATGAGCAGTTCTTC. It specifies CASSSLLAGLYNEQFF.